The 9 T cell receptor beta chains presented below share a single source sample, sequenced in a study of OX40 agonist ivuxolimab in advanced cancers. Here immunoSEQ multiplex PCR was the method, and the copy in TCRdb shows in-frame clones only, minus some. The sample has about 26,000 clones; 85% to 90% are singletons. The sample consisted of CD4+ or CD8+ T cells sorted from blood, taken in a trial of the OX40 agonist ivuxolimab. These receptors came from an adult with an advanced solid tumor such as melanoma, head and neck, liver or kidney cancer.

This clone was observed a handful of times. The chain links TRBV19 to TRBJ1-1; D not certain. There are 13 residues in the CDR3. The V gene lost 5 bases and the J gene lost 7 bases, with 14 bases spanning the gap. The V gene's germline CDR1 is LNHDA and CDR2 SQIVND (reference sequence). This chain's CDR3 is CASSVGRSNEAFF. The CDR3 DNA follows: TGTGCCAGTAGTGTCGGCAGATCGAATGAAGCTTTCTTT. The complete variable domain, with remaining parts taken from reference TRBV19 and TRBJ1-1, reads DGGITQSPKYLFRKEGQNVTLSCEQNLNHDAMYWYRQDPGQGLRLIYYSQIVNDFQKGDIAEGYSVSREKKESFPLTVTSAQKNPTAFYLCASSVGRSNEAFFGQGTRLTVV.

This rearrangement joins TRBV2 to TRBJ1-2; weak D call: TRBD1 (5 bases). The CDR3 is 11 amino acids. Germline loops: CDR1 SNHLY, CDR2 FYNNEI. Trimming shortened V by 6 bases and J by 7 bases, and 9 bases separated the two germline ends. As DNA, the CDR3 is TGTGCCAGCAGGGGACGCGGTGGCTACACCTTC. Translating it yields CASRGRGGYTF.

V is TRBV19 and J is TRBJ2-3, with D hard to call. Germline V lookup: CDR1 LNHDA, CDR2 SQIVND (reference sequence). Between the trimmed V and J ends, which lost 1 base and 4 bases, there was a span of 6 bases. This CDR3 is built from 13 residues. CDR3: CASSIVAADTQYF. CDR3 nucleotides: TGTGCCAGTAGTATAGTGGCAGCAGATACGCAGTATTTT.

The chain is built from TRBV23-1 and TRBJ1-6, with 7 nucleotides matching TRBD1. TRBV23-1 counts as an open reading frame of uncertain function. Trimming took 8 bases from V and 10 from J; bases not matched to a gene: 17. The CDR3 covers 16 residues. The CDR3, as DNA: TGCGCCAGCCCAAGGGGGCAGTCCTGGGGGAACTCACCCCTCCACTTT. Protein: CASPRGQSWGNSPLHF.

The CDR3 protein is CASSVGGYEQFF. In nucleotides, the CDR3 is TGTGCCAGCAGCGTAGGAGGATACGAGCAGTTCTTC. The chain combines TRBV9 with TRBJ2-1; D ambiguous. CDR3 length equals 12 residues. V shed 0 bases and J shed 10 bases, with 8 bases lying between them. Germline assignment: CDR1 SGDLS and CDR2 YYNGEE.

The chain employs TRBV28 and TRBJ2-1; 9 bases agree with TRBD2. V lost 5 bases to trimming and J lost 3 bases; unmatched junction nucleotides: 11. This CDR3 region has 17 residues. Germline loops: CDR1 MDHEN, CDR2 SYDVKM. CDR3: CASSPLWASGNYNEQFF. The CDR3 DNA follows: TGTGCCAGCAGTCCCCTTTGGGCTAGCGGGAACTACAATGAGCAGTTCTTC. Based on the CDR3 plus reference TRBV28 and TRBJ2-1, the full variable domain is DVKVTQSSRYLVKRTGEKVFLECVQDMDHENMFWYRQDPGLGLRLIYFSYDVKMKEKGDIPEGYSVSREKKERFSLILESASTNQTSMYLCASSPLWASGNYNEQFFGPGTRLTVL.

The J gene is TRBJ1-1, the V gene TRBV2, with TRBD1 identical over 7 bases. The CDR3 runs to 13 residues. Germline V CDR1 and CDR2: SNHLY, FYNNEI. With 6 bases clipped from V and 3 bases from J, the junction kept 4 bases outside the gene matches. This CDR3 is CASRGTDDTEAFF. CDR3 sequence (DNA): TGTGCCAGCAGGGGGACAGACGACACTGAAGCTTTCTTT. Full variable domain (outside the CDR3, taken from reference TRBV2 and TRBJ1-1): EPEVTQTPSHQVTQMGQEVILRCVPISNHLYFYWYRQILGQKVEFLVSFYNNEISEKSEIFDDQFSVERPDGSNFTLKIRSTKLEDSAMYFCASRGTDDTEAFFGQGTRLTVV.

The genes are TRBV27 and TRBJ1-6; a possible D gene is TRBD1 (5 bases). Germline assignment: CDR1 MNHEY and CDR2 SMNVEV (reference sequence). The V and J ends lost 3 bases and 8 bases respectively, with 8 bases between them. The CDR3 is made up of 13 amino acids. CDR3 amino acids: CASSLGTYSPLHF. CDR3 nucleotide sequence: TGTGCCAGCAGTTTGGGGACGTATTCACCCCTCCACTTT.

The chain carries TRBV5-1 and TRBJ1-2; TRBD1 aligns across 7 bases. V lost 2 bases to trimming and J lost 6 bases; unmatched junction nucleotides: 13. Germline CDR1 SGHRS, CDR2 YFSETQ. This CDR3 has 16 amino acids. CDR3 amino acids: CASSLTEGAQGNGYTF. The CDR3 nucleotides are TGCGCCAGCAGCTTAACGGAGGGGGCGCAGGGTAATGGCTACACCTTC.